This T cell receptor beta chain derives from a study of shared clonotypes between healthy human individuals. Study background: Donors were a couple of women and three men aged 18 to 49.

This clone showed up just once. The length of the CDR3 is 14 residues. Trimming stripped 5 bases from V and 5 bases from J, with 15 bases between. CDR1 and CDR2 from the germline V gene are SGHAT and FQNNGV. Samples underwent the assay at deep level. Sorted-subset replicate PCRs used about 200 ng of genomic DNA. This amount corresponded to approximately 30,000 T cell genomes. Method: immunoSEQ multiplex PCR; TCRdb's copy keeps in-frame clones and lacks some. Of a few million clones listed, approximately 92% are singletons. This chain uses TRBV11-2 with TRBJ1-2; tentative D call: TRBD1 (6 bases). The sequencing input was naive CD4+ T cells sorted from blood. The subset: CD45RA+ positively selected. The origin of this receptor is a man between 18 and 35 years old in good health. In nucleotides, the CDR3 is TGTGCCAGCAGCAGCCGGACAGCCCAATATGGCTACACCTTC. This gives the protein CASSSRTAQYGYTF.